The 25 T cell receptor beta chains in this list originate from one sample, sequenced in a study of shared clonotypes between healthy human individuals. TCRdb's copy holds only in-frame clones and misses some; the assay was immunoSEQ multiplex PCR. Of about 800,000 clones listed, roughly 96% were seen once; the top ten hold about 0.25%. Naive CD8 cells, CD45RO-negative and positively selected for CCR7, excluded terminally differentiated effector memory CD45RA+ cells. The sequencing sample was made of naive CD8+ T cells sorted from blood. All receptors derive from a man aged 25 to 40 in good health.

In DNA form, the CDR3 reads TGTGCCAGCAGCTTAGACAGGACGACCGGGGAGACCCAGTACTTC. This translates into CASSLDRTTGETQYF. The chain is built from TRBV5-6 and TRBJ2-5; D is possibly TRBD1 (6 bases). Between the trimmed V and J ends, which lost 2 bases and 5 bases, there was a span of 16 bases. CDR1 SGHDT and CDR2 YYEEEE come from the germline V gene. The CDR3 contains 15 residues.

The V and J genes are TRBV9 and TRBJ2-3, with D perhaps matching TRBD1 (6 bases). The V gene's germline CDR1 is SGDLS and CDR2 YYNGEE. V lost 4 bases to trimming and J lost 2 bases, with 14 bases between them. This CDR3 has 15 residues. CDR3 amino acids: CASSSARGSTDTQYF. The CDR3 nucleotides read TGTGCCAGCAGCTCGGCCAGGGGATCCACAGATACGCAGTATTTT.

This clone showed up just once. V is TRBV25-1 and J is TRBJ2-7, with TRBD1 matching over 8 bases. Trimming removed 3 bases from V and 6 bases from J; junction bases left unmatched: 10. The CDR3 runs to 15 residues. The germline CDR1 and CDR2 sequences are MGHDK and SYGVNS. In DNA, the CDR3 is TGTGCCAGCAGTGAGGCGGCAGGGGGCATTCCCGAGCAGTACTTC. This sequence encodes CASSEAAGGIPEQYF.

The chain employs TRBV6-1 and TRBJ1-2; TRBD1 matches 9 bases. V dropped 4 bases and J dropped 0; count of bases not matched to a gene: 0. CDR3 length: 14 residues. Germline V gives CDR1 MNHNS, CDR2 SASEGT. The CDR3 nucleotides read TGTGCCAGCAGTGGGACAGGGGCTAACTATGGCTACACCTTC. This gives the protein CASSGTGANYGYTF.

V usage is TRBV6-6 and J usage is TRBJ2-3; 7 positions agree with TRBD2. The length of the CDR3 is 15 residues. Germline values: CDR1 MNHNY, CDR2 SVGAGI (reference sequence). Trimming cost V 5 bases and J 0 bases; bases outside gene matches: 5. CDR3 region: CASSQIAGSTDTQYF. CDR3 sequence (DNA): TGTGCCAGCAGTCAAATAGCGGGCAGCACAGATACGCAGTATTTT.

This chain uses TRBV28 with TRBJ2-7, with 13 bases that match TRBD2. J was trimmed by 7 bases and V by 8 bases; bases with no gene match: 5. This CDR3 is 13 amino acids long. CDR1 MDHEN and CDR2 SYDVKM come from the germline V gene. The CDR3, as DNA: TGTGCCAGCGGGACTAGCGGGATGGGTGAGCAGTACTTC. This translates into CASGTSGMGEQYF.

The chain has TRBV7-9 and TRBJ1-5; 7 nucleotides match TRBD1. There are 16 residues in the CDR3. After removal of 5 bases from V and 0 bases from J, the junction contained 7 bases not matched to a gene. Germline assignment: CDR1 SEHNR and CDR2 FQNEAQ (reference sequence). CDR3 sequence reads: CASSPKGADSNQPQHF. CDR3 coding DNA: TGTGCCAGCAGCCCCAAGGGGGCTGATAGCAATCAGCCCCAGCATTTT.

The chain combines TRBV5-6 with TRBJ1-2; D not resolved. CDR1 and CDR2 from the germline V gene are SGHDT and YYEEEE. This CDR3 region has 12 residues. Trimming removed 1 base from V and 7 bases from J, with 8 bases in between. This CDR3 reads CASSLMVSGYTF. Written as DNA, the CDR3 is TGTGCCAGCAGCTTGATGGTTTCTGGCTACACCTTC.

Only one count was recorded for this clone. The V and J genes are TRBV5-1 and TRBJ2-5, with D tentatively TRBD2 (5 bases). The V gene lost 0 bases and the J gene lost 4 bases, with 19 bases spanning the gap. The CDR3 has 17 amino acids. Per the germline V gene, CDR1 is SGHRS and CDR2 is YFSETQ. The CDR3 DNA sequence: TGCGCCAGCAGCTTGGCAGAATACAGTTTTGAGGGAGAGACCCAGTACTTC. Residues: CASSLAEYSFEGETQYF.

This clone was counted a single time. J is TRBJ2-1 and V is TRBV19; 14 bases map to TRBD2. CDR1 is LNHDA and CDR2 is SQIVND in the germline V gene (reference sequence). Germline trimming cut 7 bases from V and 10 bases from J; bases unmatched to any gene: 9. The CDR3 runs to 15 residues. DNA for the CDR3: TGTGCCAGTAATGGGGGGACTAGCGGGAGCGGAGAGCAGTTCTTC. Protein product: CASNGGTSGSGEQFF.

V gene TRBV25-1 combines with J gene TRBJ1-2; D is unresolved. The V gene's germline CDR1 is MGHDK and CDR2 SYGVNS. The CDR3 consists of 13 residues. With 4 bases removed from V and 4 bases from J, the gap between germline ends came to 10 bases. CDR3 loop: CASSAGEIYGYTF. Here the CDR3 DNA reads TGTGCCAGCAGTGCCGGGGAGATCTATGGCTACACCTTC.

The chain recombines TRBV11-2 with TRBJ2-2, with 10 positions matching TRBD2. This CDR3 has 16 residues. The germline V gene encodes CDR1 SGHAT and CDR2 FQNNGV. V trimming: 6 bases; J trimming: 5 bases; junction bases outside the gene matches: 9. CDR3 sequence (DNA): TGTGCCAGCAGGTCTAAAACTAGCGGGGTAACCGGGGAGCTGTTTTTT. Translating it yields CASRSKTSGVTGELFF.

Only one count was recorded for this clone. The chain employs TRBV19 and TRBJ2-1; 7 nucleotides match TRBD2. Germline V gene lookup returns CDR1 LNHDA and CDR2 SQIVND (reference sequence). CDR3 length: 13 amino acids. V lost 8 bases to trimming and J lost 8 bases; unmatched junction nucleotides: 9. In DNA, the CDR3 is TGTGCCAGTCTGGGGGAGGGCCCGGATGAGCAGTTCTTC. Translated, it gives CASLGEGPDEQFF.

As regards this clone: This specimen includes other DNA sequences encoding the same CDR3. The V gene is TRBV7-2, the J gene TRBJ2-7; no definite D call. Trimming took off 1 base at V and 0 bases at J, with 7 bases between the two ends. The CDR3 runs 14 residues. The germline gives CDR1 SGHTA, CDR2 FQGNSA. This chain's CDR3 is CASSLGPNSYEQYF. The CDR3 region has the DNA TGTGCCAGCAGCTTAGGACCGAACTCCTACGAGCAGTACTTC.

The chain carries TRBV7-9 and TRBJ2-1; D remains unclear. Per germline, CDR1 SEHNR and CDR2 FQNEAQ (reference sequence). The V and J ends lost 8 bases and 3 bases respectively, with 5 bases between them. This CDR3 has 11 residues. The chain's CDR3 is CASELYNEQFF. CDR3 bases: TGTGCCAGCGAGCTCTACAATGAGCAGTTCTTC.

Note on this clone: Other DNA sequences within the sample encode an identical CDR3. The V and J genes are TRBV27 and TRBJ1-5; a possible D gene is TRBD1 (6 bases). CDR3 length equals 16 residues. Germline values: CDR1 MNHEY, CDR2 SMNVEV (reference sequence). Trimming left V 5 bases short and J 0 bases short, with 14 bases between. The CDR3 is CASSPSTGYSNQPQHF. CDR3 DNA: TGTGCCAGCAGTCCATCGACAGGCTATAGCAATCAGCCCCAGCATTTT.

CDR3 DNA sequence: TGTGCCACCAGCAGAGGGGCACAGGGCCTCGGCGCTTTCTTT. It encodes CATSRGAQGLGAFF. The chain links TRBV15 to TRBJ1-1, with D tentatively TRBD1 (6 bases). This CDR3 comprises 14 residues. V lost 1 base, J lost 11 bases, and 17 bases lay in between. Germline V gives CDR1 LNHNV, CDR2 YYDKDF (reference sequence).

This clone has a single count. Other DNA sequences from this sample encode an identical CDR3 as well. The chain joins TRBV5-1 to TRBJ2-1; D gene uncertain. This CDR3 spans 12 amino acids. The V and J ends lost 4 bases and 8 bases respectively, with 10 bases between them. In germline, CDR1 is SGHRS, CDR2 YFSETQ. The DNA of the CDR3 is TGCGCCAGCAGCCTCGCTAGGGATGAGCAGTTCTTC. Its protein product is CASSLARDEQFF.

The chain joins TRBV14 to TRBJ2-3; D is possibly TRBD2 (6 bases). The CDR3 has 14 amino acids. Germline values: CDR1 SGHDN, CDR2 FVKESK. V lost 2 bases to trimming and J lost 6 bases, with 12 bases between them. In DNA, the CDR3 is TGTGCCAGCAGCCAACTCGGGAGCGCGGATACGCAGTATTTT. Protein: CASSQLGSADTQYF.

This rearrangement joins TRBV7-9 to TRBJ2-6; no clear D gene. The CDR3 is 15 amino acids. The V end lost 6 bases, the J end lost 0 bases, and 9 bases lay between the germline ends. CDR1 is SEHNR and CDR2 is FQNEAQ in the germline V gene (reference sequence). The CDR3 DNA reads TGTGCCAGCAGGAAGGACCTCTCTGGGGCCAACGTCCTGACTTTC. It encodes CASRKDLSGANVLTF.

The rearrangement joins TRBV19 to TRBJ2-5; D unclear. Trimming pared 3 bases from V and 6 bases from J, leaving 14 bases between. CDR3 length: 14 residues. Germline-derived CDR1 and CDR2 are LNHDA and SQIVND (reference sequence). Written as DNA, the CDR3 is TGTGCCAGTAGTATTCTCGTGAGCTCGAAGACCCAGTACTTC. Its translation: CASSILVSSKTQYF. Drawing the rest from reference TRBV19 and TRBJ2-5, the complete variable domain is DGGITQSPKYLFRKEGQNVTLSCEQNLNHDAMYWYRQDPGQGLRLIYYSQIVNDFQKGDIAEGYSVSREKKESFPLTVTSAQKNPTAFYLCASSILVSSKTQYFGPGTRLLVL.

The rearrangement links TRBV4-1 to TRBJ2-1; TRBD2 matches at 10 bases. V trimming: 1 base; J trimming: 3 bases; junction bases outside the gene matches: 9. The CDR3 extends over 18 amino acids. Germline V gives CDR1 MGHRA, CDR2 YSYEKL. The CDR3, as DNA: TGCGCCAGCAGCCAAGCCCCTAGCGGGAGTTTGGTCTACAATGAGCAGTTCTTC. Translated: CASSQAPSGSLVYNEQFF.

V and J are TRBV30 and TRBJ2-7; the D gene is possibly TRBD2 (5 bases). Germline-derived CDR1 and CDR2 are GTSNPN and SVGIG (reference sequence). With 0 bases removed from V and 5 bases from J, the gap between germline ends came to 14 bases. This CDR3 is 14 amino acids long. Here the CDR3 DNA reads TGTGCCTGGAGTGTAACTAGGAAACCCCACGAGCAGTACTTC. It translates to CAWSVTRKPHEQYF.

This clone showed up just once. V gene TRBV7-8 combines with J gene TRBJ2-3; D unclear. Trimming stripped 2 bases from V and 4 bases from J, with 16 bases between. The CDR3 contains 16 residues. CDR1 and CDR2 (germline): SGHVS, FQNEAQ. The CDR3 spells CASSLYDSEIPDTQYF. The CDR3, as DNA: TGTGCCAGCAGCTTATACGACTCCGAAATCCCAGATACGCAGTATTTT.

J is TRBJ2-2 and V is TRBV10-3; no firm D call. CDR1 is ENHRY and CDR2 is SYGVKD in the germline V gene. V was clipped by 3 bases and J by 6 bases, with 8 bases between them. The CDR3 covers 13 residues. The CDR3 region is CAISDGLPGELFF. The CDR3 nucleotides read TGTGCCATCAGTGATGGTTTGCCCGGGGAGCTGTTTTTT.